This T cell receptor beta chain comes out of a study of regulatory T cells in long-lasting Graves disease (dated by TCRdb to about 2021). Background on the whole study: Patients with newly diagnosed Graves' disease had been on antithyroid drugs for under 3 months. A total of about 35 samples underwent TCR sequencing, from some 13 patients with persistent Graves' disease and 20 patients with newly diagnosed Graves' disease. Persistent Graves' disease patients were compared with newly diagnosed Graves' disease patients by peripheral blood TCR sequencing and RNA sequencing. The study was registered as a clinical trial and conducted in China.

Reading from cysteine to phenylalanine, the CDR3 counts 15 amino acids. The CDR3 DNA has 45 bases and is translated from base 1. V loses 4 bases of germline sequence and J loses 1 base, and the interval between the two ends is 11 bases. CDR1 and CDR2, per the germline V gene, are MNHEY and SVGAGI. Overall study outcomes, separate from this receptor: The small sample size was acknowledged by the authors as a limitation that may reduce accuracy. More public clonotypes were shared among persistent patients (roughly 2,700) than among newly diagnosed patients (966). Peripheral blood alone was examined, since thyroid tissue, which constituted the primary lesion, could not be accessed. Only the TCR beta chain was sequenced and analyzed. Persistent disease showed preferential use of TRBV28, TRBJ1-2 and TRBJ2-5, whereas newly diagnosed disease favored TRBV20-1 and TRBJ2-1. Persistent Graves' disease patients showed lower TCR Shannon entropy and fewer highly expanded clones than newly diagnosed patients, suggesting clonal expansion.

The method behind the library was multiplex PCR. The instrument given in TCRdb is Illumina HiSeq 4000. CDR3 regions were amplified by Arm-PCR with iRepertoire HTBI primers to construct TCR beta libraries. Before sequencing, the PCR products underwent gel purification. The original methods were these. A total of around 59 TRBV and approximately 13 TRBJ segments were identified across samples and were used for gene usage analysis of CDR3 amino acid clonotypes. COPE and FqMerger were used to merge filtered high-quality paired reads into contigs. BLAST was used to align contigs to IMGT TRBV, TRBD and TRBJ reference genes, with CDR3 defined following IMGT. Any clonotype with a frequency above 0.1% was classified as a highly expanded clone. Shannon entropy was used to measure repertoire diversity, and the Gini coefficient was used to measure V-J evenness. A clonotype was considered public if more than one individual shared it. TCRdb cleaned the public reads at Q25 with fastp, built clones with MiXCR and kept in-frame beta chains. Rows matching on CDR3 protein sequence are summarized as one entry with the most common DNA and genes. In this record, the V and J calls reflect TCRdb's handling and not the investigators' own analysis. A total of some 500,000 distinct CDR3 sequences appear in this sample, less than 15% of them only once. 8.5% to 10% of the sample belongs to the ten largest clones.

This specimen's time point label, interpreted: newly diagnosed GD, antithyroid drugs for less than 3 months. For both TCR sequencing and RNA sequencing, RNA was extracted from PBMCs using TRIzol. Graves' disease was diagnosed according to American Thyroid Association guidelines. Patients were recruited from an endocrinology department in Xi'an, China. Each patient gave around 9.2 milliliters of peripheral blood, collected in an EDTA anticoagulant tube. Ficoll Paque Plus density gradient separation was used to isolate PBMCs, and no additional T cell sorting was done. An Agilent 2100 Bioanalyzer and agarose gel were used to check RNA quality, while a NanoDrop 2000 measured RNA concentration. This clonotype has ten or more counts. It lacks a known antigen. Within one base of it there is no much larger clone, and no base qualities were kept. The sample was also reused in another study, on T cells in Graves' hyperthyroidism and ophthalmopathy. Per that second paper: A patient counted as having stable Graves' hyperthyroidism if no progression to ophthalmopathy occurred over 18 months of follow-up. Hyperthyroidism patients were aged 18 to 65 years and newly diagnosed, with disease duration of less than 2 months. Any patient with an uncontrolled infection, another autoimmune disease, pregnancy or lactation was excluded. Diagnoses relied on clinical symptoms, serum thyroxine and TRAb, thyroid ultrasound and orbital computed tomography. The TCR CDR3 was subjected to a first round of RT-PCR using the HTBI primer set and the Qiagen OneStep RT-PCR kit. Blood samples also contained most of the expanded thyroid clonotypes (frequency above 0.001), which suggests that blood repertoires may reflect thyroid immune responses. Ophthalmopathy was separated from stable hyperthyroidism by a 13 V-J signature model, with over 85% sensitivity and approximately 84% specificity obtained in cross-validation and 80%/75% obtained in testing. During validation, the model predicted progression to ophthalmopathy a median of around 6 months ahead of onset, with approximately 70% sensitivity and around 73% specificity. A discovery cohort of around 100 patients, about 44 with Graves' ophthalmopathy and 55 to 60 with stable Graves' hyperthyroidism, was used to find distinguishing TCR V-J signatures. An independent validation cohort of around 19 hyperthyroidism patients and 17 patients who later progressed to ophthalmopathy tested prospective prediction of ophthalmopathy. For training and testing, the 100 or so patients in the discovery cohort were randomly divided in a 7:3 ratio. The study also compared thyroid tissue and blood T-cell repertoires from several Graves' hyperthyroidism patients. After sampling, hyperthyroidism patients received methimazole starting at 30 mg daily, and ophthalmopathy patients received high-dose intravenous methylprednisolone. Libraries were constructed in a second round of multiplex PCR, after which size selection and purification were performed. Libraries were sequenced paired-end with 100 bp reads on an Illumina HiSeq2000. SOAPnuke was used to process the raw data, with reads discarded if the reads contained adapters or uncalled bases, had a mean Phred below 15, or lacked an exact constant-primer or identifier match. High-quality paired reads were merged with COPE v1.2.5, and unique nucleotide sequences were defined as clonotypes. Clonotypes were aligned to IMGT TRBV, TRBD and TRBJ reference segments using MiTCR v1.1. Only V-J combinations with frequency above 0.0001, covering roughly 99% of repertoires, were analysed. A TCS score was defined as the ratio between F50 (clonal expansion) and ExV (chaos), using BLOSUM62-based TCRdist between CDR3 peptides within each V-J. Welch's t-statistics and random forest reduced fewer than 550 V-J features to roughly 13, which were used in a naive Bayes classifier (R e1071). No statistical method was used to set the sample size in advance, and investigators knew the group allocation. The paper describes TCR Vbeta CDR3 sequencing of about 140 peripheral blood samples, made up of 43 ophthalmopathy patients, around 78 hyperthyroidism patients and 17 progressor patients.

Sequencing used peripheral blood mononuclear cells (PBMCs), obtained at new diagnosis, from a patient treated with antithyroid drugs. The sequence derives from a man aged 25-45 years with Graves disease. Donor details come from another sample of the same person, matched by shared clones. Rearrangement joined TRBV6-5 to TRBJ1-5, with the D gene not clear enough to name. The DNA sequence is as follows: TGTGCCAGCAGTTCCCCTAGGGAGAGCAATCAGCCCCAGCATTTT. Its amino acids are CASSSPRESNQPQHF.